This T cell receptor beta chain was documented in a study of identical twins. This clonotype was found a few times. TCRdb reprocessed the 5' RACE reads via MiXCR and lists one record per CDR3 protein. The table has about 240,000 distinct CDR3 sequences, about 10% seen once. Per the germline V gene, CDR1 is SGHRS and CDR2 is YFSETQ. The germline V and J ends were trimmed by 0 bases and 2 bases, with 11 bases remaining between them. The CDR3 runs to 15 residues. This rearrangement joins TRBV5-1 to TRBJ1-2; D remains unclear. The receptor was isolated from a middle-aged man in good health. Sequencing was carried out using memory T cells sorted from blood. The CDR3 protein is CASSLANTGNYGYTF. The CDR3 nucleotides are TGCGCCAGCAGCTTGGCCAATACCGGGAACTATGGCTACACCTTC.